This T cell receptor beta chain was documented in a study of blood T cells in healthy people across ages. Study-wide points: A greater number of naive CD4+ cells and higher diversity distinguished long-lived donors from aged donors.

CDR1 is SGHRS, CDR2 YFSETQ, per germline. This CDR3 has 15 amino acids. V lost 4 bases, J lost 0 bases, and 5 bases stayed unmatched. The use of a sample-barcoded 5' primer and a J-beta primer mix characterized a second PCR of roughly 7 to 11 cycles. MiXCR, run by TCRdb on the 5' RACE reads, gives a single entry per CDR3 protein. The data show fewer than 950,000 distinct CDR3 sequences, with about 48% seen just once and roughly two fifths held by the top ten. Staff drew ten milliliters of peripheral blood from each donor. With respect to this clonotype: What it binds is not known.

This TCR came from an older man in good health. The chain carries TRBV5-1 and TRBJ2-3, with 7 bases that match TRBD2. The specimen sequenced was blood. For the CDR3, the DNA is TGCGCCAGCAGCAGGCTAGCGGCTAGCACAGATACGCAGTATTTT. This sequence encodes CASSRLAASTDTQYF.